These 28 T cell receptor beta chains were sequenced from one sample in a study of CD8 T cells in Susac syndrome. cDNA came from roughly 0.5 to 1 ug RNA primed by random hexamers. Each CDR3 protein gets one entry after TCRdb re-called the immunoSEQ multiplex PCR reads with MiXCR. The sample records 170,000 or so distinct CDR3 sequences, approximately 93% being singletons. Material for sequencing was CD4+ T cells from PBMCs. These receptors came from a human donor with multiple sclerosis.

The chain is built from TRBV12-3 or TRBV12-4 and TRBJ2-5; possibly TRBD1 for D (5 bases). The CDR3 sequence is 14 residues long. Trimming stripped 5 bases from V and 5 bases from J, with 15 bases between. CDR3 residues: CASSTDSPRETQYF. Written as DNA, the CDR3 is TGTGCCAGCAGTACTGACAGCCCCCGGGAGACCCAGTACTTC.

This chain uses TRBV12-3 or TRBV12-4 with TRBJ2-1; perhaps TRBD1 as D (6 bases). Trimming left V 4 bases short and J 6 bases short, with 16 bases between. This CDR3 has 15 residues. In nucleotides, the CDR3 is TGTGCCAGCAGTTCTCGGGTACAGGGAGTCAATGAGCAGTTCTTC. It yields the protein CASSSRVQGVNEQFF.

This sequence joins TRBV2 and TRBJ1-1, with TRBD1 as a possible D gene (5 bases). This CDR3 is 15 amino acids long. Germline values: CDR1 SNHLY, CDR2 FYNNEI. V was clipped by 6 bases and J by 0 bases, with 14 bases between them. The CDR3 DNA reads as TGTGCCAGCAGAAAAGGCGGGACGGTGAACACTGAAGCTTTCTTT. Amino acids: CASRKGGTVNTEAFF.

Only one count was recorded for this clonotype. V is TRBV3-1 and J is TRBJ1-5, with D perhaps matching TRBD1 (6 bases). V was clipped by 4 bases and J by 7 bases, with 14 bases between them. This CDR3 contains 14 residues. Looked up from germline, CDR1 is LGHDT and CDR2 is YNNKEL (reference sequence). The CDR3 DNA reads as TGTGCCAGCAGCCTATGGGGGCAGGGGCAGCCCCAGCATTTT. It translates to CASSLWGQGQPQHF.

The chain uses TRBV2 and TRBJ1-1; tentatively, D is TRBD1 (5 bases). The V and J ends lost 7 bases and 0 bases respectively, with 12 bases between them. The CDR3 has 14 amino acids. Looked up from germline, CDR1 is SNHLY and CDR2 is FYNNEI. CDR3 DNA: TGTGCCAGCACCGCGGACACGATGAACACTGAAGCTTTCTTT. Its protein is CASTADTMNTEAFF.

The rearrangement joins TRBV20-1 to TRBJ1-3, with D uncertain. Germline V CDR1 and CDR2: DFQATT, SNEGSKA (reference sequence). The CDR3 covers 13 residues. V was pared by 5 bases and J by 0 bases, with 8 bases between. This CDR3 is CSAQPSSGNTIYF. DNA for the CDR3: TGCAGTGCTCAACCCAGCTCTGGAAACACCATATATTTT.

This chain links TRBV14 with TRBJ2-2; D remains unclear. Germline-derived CDR1 and CDR2 are SGHDN and FVKESK. V was shortened by 0 bases and J by 6 bases, with 8 bases between the two germline ends. The CDR3 has 14 residues. The CDR3 here is CASSQDAWSGELFF. The CDR3 nucleotides read TGTGCCAGCAGCCAAGATGCGTGGTCCGGGGAGCTGTTTTTT.

This clonotype was seen only once. V is TRBV18 and J is TRBJ2-5; no firm D call. V lost 6 bases and J lost 4, with 12 bases in between. The germline CDR1 and CDR2 sequences are KGHSH and LQKENI. The CDR3 has 13 residues. The CDR3 coding sequence is TGTGCCAGCTCTAGGTCCCAAGGAGAGACCCAGTACTTC. This sequence encodes CASSRSQGETQYF.

The rearrangement joins TRBV7-9 to TRBJ2-7; 9 bases fit TRBD1. The CDR3 spans 15 residues. Germline CDR1 and CDR2: SEHNR and FQNEAQ (reference sequence). The trim removed 2 bases at V and 1 base at J, leaving 3 bases unmatched. CDR3 region: CASSLTGGESYEQYF. The CDR3 DNA is TGTGCCAGCAGCTTAACAGGGGGCGAATCCTACGAGCAGTACTTC.

The V gene is TRBV2, the J gene TRBJ2-2, with D possibly TRBD1 on 7 matching bases. The germline V and J ends were trimmed by 4 bases and 5 bases, with 11 bases remaining between them. CDR1 is SNHLY, CDR2 FYNNEI, per germline. There are 14 residues in the CDR3. The chain's CDR3 is CASSGQGGTGELFF. Written as DNA, the CDR3 is TGTGCCAGCAGTGGCCAGGGGGGTACCGGGGAGCTGTTTTTT.

The chain couples TRBV20-1 to TRBJ2-1, with a weak D call TRBD2 (5 bases). The CDR3 runs to 16 residues. V was clipped by 3 bases and J by 6 bases, with 21 bases between them. The germline CDR1 and CDR2 sequences are DFQATT and SNEGSKA (reference sequence). CDR3 loop: CSASRRVGLAANEQFF. For the CDR3, the DNA is TGCAGTGCTAGCCGCCGGGTAGGGCTAGCCGCCAATGAGCAGTTCTTC.

The chain recombines TRBV28 with TRBJ1-5, with TRBD1 matching over 8 bases. Trimming took 6 bases from V and 4 from J; bases not matched to a gene: 5. Germline assignment: CDR1 MDHEN and CDR2 SYDVKM. This CDR3 has 14 amino acids. The CDR3 region has the DNA TGTGCCAGCAGGCCGGGACAGGCGAATCAGCCCCAGCATTTT. Translation gives CASRPGQANQPQHF.

The chain uses TRBV4-3 and TRBJ2-5, with D perhaps being TRBD1 or TRBD2 (5 bases each). V lost 0 bases and J 1 base, leaving 18 bases between the germline ends. The length of the CDR3 is 18 residues. Per germline, CDR1 LGHNA and CDR2 YSLEER. The CDR3 region has the DNA TGCGCCAGCAGCCAAGAATATGGGTCCGGGACCAGCCAAGAGACCCAGTACTTC. It specifies CASSQEYGSGTSQETQYF.

The rearrangement links TRBV6-8 to TRBJ2-4; either TRBD1 or TRBD2 may supply D (5 bases each). Germline assignment: CDR1 MNHGY and CDR2 SAAAGT. The germline V and J ends were trimmed by 0 bases and 1 base, with 10 bases remaining between them. The CDR3 loop spans 16 amino acids. Written as DNA, the CDR3 is TGTGCCAGCAGTTACTCGCGAGGGGATGCCAAAAACATTCAGTACTTC. This translates into CASSYSRGDAKNIQYF.

The V gene is TRBV20-1, the J gene TRBJ2-1, with unresolved D. V shed 5 bases and J shed 6 bases, with 11 bases lying between them. The CDR3 covers 12 residues. The germline gives CDR1 DFQATT, CDR2 SNEGSKA (reference sequence). The CDR3 bases are TGCAGTGCTGCGCGGTCGGGCAATGAGCAGTTCTTC. This codes for CSAARSGNEQFF.

This chain connects TRBV23-1 to TRBJ1-1; D not resolved. TRBV23-1 is an open reading frame, and its role is uncertain. CDR3 size: 14 residues. With 3 bases removed from V and 1 base from J, the gap between germline ends came to 9 bases. The CDR3 region has the DNA TGCGCCAGCAGTCACCCCGACCCGAACACTGAAGCTTTCTTT. It specifies CASSHPDPNTEAFF.

The V and J genes are TRBV6-2 or TRBV6-3 and TRBJ1-1; no firm D call. Trimming pared 6 bases from V and 0 bases from J, leaving 17 bases between. Germline V gives CDR1 MNHEY, CDR2 SVGEGT. CDR3 length: 16 residues. DNA of the CDR3: TGTGCCAGCAGCACCCGGTTAGGGCCCATGAACACTGAAGCTTTCTTT. As protein: CASSTRLGPMNTEAFF.

The rearrangement uses TRBV5-1 and TRBJ2-1, with a possible D match to TRBD2 (6 bases). Germline CDR1 is SGHRS and CDR2 is YFSETQ. The CDR3 has 14 residues. V was cut by 2 bases and J by 10 bases, with 16 bases left in between. Written as DNA, the CDR3 is TGCGCCAGCAGCTTCCTCGGGGGTGGCGGCGAGCAGTTCTTC. This gives the protein CASSFLGGGGEQFF.

The rearrangement links TRBV12-3 or TRBV12-4 to TRBJ2-7; 8 bases are shared with TRBD1. The ends lost 3 bases at V and 10 bases at J; junction bases unmatched: 8. This CDR3 contains 13 residues. CDR3 coding DNA: TGTGCCAGCAGTTTGGGACAGGCCTTGAAACAGTACTTC. Its translation: CASSLGQALKQYF.

This chain connects TRBV9 to TRBJ1-2; 10 bases are a match to TRBD1. Germline V gene sequence: CDR1 SGDLS, CDR2 YYNGEE. This CDR3 comprises 15 residues. V was clipped by 5 bases and J by 5 bases; unmatched bases: 9. As DNA, the CDR3 is TGTGCCAGCAGAGTCGGGACAGGGGCTTTGTATGGCTACACCTTC. Protein: CASRVGTGALYGYTF.

This rearrangement joins TRBV29-1 to TRBJ2-5, with D hard to call. V lost 7 bases to trimming and J lost 4 bases, with 13 bases between them. CDR3 length: 12 residues. The germline V gene has CDR1 SQVTM and CDR2 ANQGSEA. This chain's CDR3 is CSGLDYRETQYF. As DNA, the CDR3 is TGCAGCGGACTGGATTACCGAGAGACCCAGTACTTC.

V usage is TRBV2 and J usage is TRBJ2-2, with D tentatively TRBD1 (6 bases). Germline V gives CDR1 SNHLY, CDR2 FYNNEI. The CDR3 covers 12 residues. V lost 7 bases and J lost 6, with 9 bases in between. CDR3: CASKQGAGELFF. The CDR3 region has the DNA TGTGCCAGCAAACAGGGAGCCGGGGAGCTGTTTTTT.

This chain uses TRBV5-1 with TRBJ2-7; TRBD1 aligns across 8 bases. CDR1 SGHRS and CDR2 YFSETQ come from the germline V gene. This CDR3 is built from 13 residues. The V gene end was trimmed by 5 bases and the J gene end by 5 bases; junction bases not matched to a gene: 6. CDR3 region: CASSDPGGDEQYF. CDR3 DNA: TGCGCCAGCAGTGATCCAGGGGGCGACGAGCAGTACTTC.

J is TRBJ1-2 and V is TRBV7-9; D is perhaps TRBD1 (6 bases). V lost 6 bases to trimming and J lost 5 bases, with 19 bases between them. The CDR3 runs to 15 residues. In germline, CDR1 is SEHNR, CDR2 FQNEAQ (reference sequence). DNA for the CDR3: TGTGCCAGCAGATCCACAGCAGGGGCGCAGTATGGCTACACCTTC. Amino acid sequence: CASRSTAGAQYGYTF.

The V call is TRBV6-5, the J call TRBJ1-1; D is possibly TRBD1 (5 bases). Between the trimmed V and J ends, which lost 0 bases and 4 bases, there was a span of 12 bases. CDR1 MNHEY and CDR2 SVGAGI come from the germline V gene. This CDR3 contains 15 residues. This chain's CDR3 is CASSYSVGLSTEAFF. The DNA for the CDR3 is TGTGCCAGCAGTTACTCTGTGGGGCTAAGCACTGAAGCTTTCTTT.

The V gene is TRBV29-1, the J gene TRBJ2-7, with 9 bases fitting TRBD2. The CDR3 loop spans 12 amino acids. CDR1 and CDR2 from the germline V gene are SQVTM and ANQGSEA. V shed 7 bases, J shed 5 bases, and the junction held 6 bases outside the gene matches. The CDR3 sequence is CSGQGGGDEQYF. CDR3 sequence (DNA): TGCAGCGGACAGGGCGGGGGGGACGAGCAGTACTTC.

This clonotype showed up just a few times. The rearrangement links TRBV28 to TRBJ2-7; D uncertain. Germline CDR1 MDHEN, CDR2 SYDVKM. This CDR3 is 14 amino acids long. Trimming removed 4 bases from V and 9 bases from J, with 19 bases in between. The CDR3 loop reads CASSSPTLADAQYF. The CDR3, as DNA: TGTGCCAGCAGTTCCCCCACCTTGGCCGACGCGCAGTACTTC.

This clonotype has only one observation. The chain links TRBV7-2 to TRBJ2-6; unclear D gene. Germline V gives CDR1 SGHTA, CDR2 FQGNSA. The CDR3 contains 15 residues. Between the trimmed V and J ends, which lost 2 bases and 0 bases, there was a span of 5 bases. This chain's CDR3 is CASSLWASGANVLTF. In DNA, the CDR3 is TGTGCCAGCAGCTTATGGGCCTCTGGGGCCAACGTCCTGACTTTC. Full variable domain (missing parts from reference TRBV7-2 and TRBJ2-6): GAGVSQSPSNKVTEKGKDVELRCDPISGHTALYWYRQSLGQGLEFLIYFQGNSAPDKSGLPSDRFSAERTGGSVSTLTIQRTQQEDSAVYLCASSLWASGANVLTFGAGSRLTVL.